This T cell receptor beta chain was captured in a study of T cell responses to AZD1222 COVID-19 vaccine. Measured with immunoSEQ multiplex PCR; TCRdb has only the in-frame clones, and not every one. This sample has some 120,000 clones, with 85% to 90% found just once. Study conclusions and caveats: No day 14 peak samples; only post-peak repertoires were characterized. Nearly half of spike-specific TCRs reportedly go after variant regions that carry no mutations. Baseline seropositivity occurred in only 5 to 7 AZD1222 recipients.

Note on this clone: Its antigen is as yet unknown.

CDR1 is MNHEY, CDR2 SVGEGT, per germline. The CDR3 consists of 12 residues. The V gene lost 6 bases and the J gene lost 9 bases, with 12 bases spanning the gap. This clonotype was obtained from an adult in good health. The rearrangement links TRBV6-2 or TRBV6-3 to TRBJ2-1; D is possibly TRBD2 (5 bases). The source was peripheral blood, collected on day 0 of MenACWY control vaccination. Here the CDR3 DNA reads TGTGCCAGCAGCGAAACGAGGGTTGAGCAGTTCTTC. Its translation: CASSETRVEQFF.